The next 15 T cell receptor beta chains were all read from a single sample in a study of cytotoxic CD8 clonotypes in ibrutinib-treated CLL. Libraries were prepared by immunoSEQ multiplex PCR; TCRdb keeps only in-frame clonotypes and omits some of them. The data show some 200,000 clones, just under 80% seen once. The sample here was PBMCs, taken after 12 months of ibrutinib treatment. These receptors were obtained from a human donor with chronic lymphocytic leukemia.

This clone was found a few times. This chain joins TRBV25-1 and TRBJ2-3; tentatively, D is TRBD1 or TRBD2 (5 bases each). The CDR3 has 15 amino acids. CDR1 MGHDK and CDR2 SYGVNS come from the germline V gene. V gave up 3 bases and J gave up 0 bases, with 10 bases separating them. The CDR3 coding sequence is TGTGCCAGCAGTGATTCGGGGACCAGCACAGATACGCAGTATTTT. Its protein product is CASSDSGTSTDTQYF.

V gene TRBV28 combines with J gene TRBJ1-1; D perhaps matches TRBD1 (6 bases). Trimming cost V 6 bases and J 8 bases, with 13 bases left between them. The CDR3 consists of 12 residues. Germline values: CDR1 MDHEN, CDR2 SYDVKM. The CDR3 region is CASSLDRKEAFF. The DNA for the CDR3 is TGTGCCAGCAGCCTCGACAGGAAAGAAGCTTTCTTT.

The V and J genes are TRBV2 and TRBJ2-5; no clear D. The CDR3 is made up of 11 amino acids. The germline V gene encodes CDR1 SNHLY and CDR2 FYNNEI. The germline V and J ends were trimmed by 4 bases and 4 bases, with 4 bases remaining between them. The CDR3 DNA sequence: TGTGCCAGCAGTGTAGGAGAGACCCAGTACTTC. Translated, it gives CASSVGETQYF.

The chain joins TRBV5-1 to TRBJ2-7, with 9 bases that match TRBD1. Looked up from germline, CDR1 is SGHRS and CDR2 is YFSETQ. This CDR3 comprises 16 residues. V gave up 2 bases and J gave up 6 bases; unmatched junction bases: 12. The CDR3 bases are TGCGCCAGCAGCTTAGCCGGGACAGGGCGGTTCGGCGAGCAGTACTTC. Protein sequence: CASSLAGTGRFGEQYF.

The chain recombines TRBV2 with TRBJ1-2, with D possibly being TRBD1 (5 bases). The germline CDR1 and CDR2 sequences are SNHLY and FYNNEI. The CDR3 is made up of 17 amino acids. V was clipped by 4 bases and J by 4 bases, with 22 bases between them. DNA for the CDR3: TGTGCCAGCAGTGGAAGGGTTTGGGGGGATGGTGGCTATGGCTACACCTTC. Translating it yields CASSGRVWGDGGYGYTF.

DNA for the CDR3: TGCGCCAGCAGCTTGACAGGCATCTACAATGAGCAGTTCTTC. Its translation is CASSLTGIYNEQFF. This chain joins TRBV5-1 and TRBJ2-1; perhaps TRBD1 as D (5 bases). The CDR3 consists of 14 residues. Germline CDR1 is SGHRS and CDR2 is YFSETQ. Deletions cut 1 base from V and 3 bases from J, with 8 bases between.

In nucleotides, the CDR3 is TGTGCCAGCAGCTTAACGGCAGGGGGCACTGGGGCCAACGTCCTGACTTTC. This gives the protein CASSLTAGGTGANVLTF. The V gene is TRBV7-3, the J gene TRBJ2-6; 8 nucleotides line up with TRBD1. The trim removed 0 bases at V and 2 bases at J, leaving 3 bases unmatched. The CDR3 extends over 17 amino acids. The V gene's germline CDR1 is SGHTA and CDR2 FQGTGA.

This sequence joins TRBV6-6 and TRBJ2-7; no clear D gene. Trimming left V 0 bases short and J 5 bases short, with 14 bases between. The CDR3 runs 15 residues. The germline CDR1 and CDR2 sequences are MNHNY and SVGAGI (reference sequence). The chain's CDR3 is CASSYSTWGPDEQYF. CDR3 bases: TGTGCCAGCAGTTACTCGACCTGGGGTCCCGACGAGCAGTACTTC.

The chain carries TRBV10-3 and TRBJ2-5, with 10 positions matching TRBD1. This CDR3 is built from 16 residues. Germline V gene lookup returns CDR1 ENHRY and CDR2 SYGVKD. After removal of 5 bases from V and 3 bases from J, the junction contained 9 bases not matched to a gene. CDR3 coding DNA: TGTGCCATCAGTCCGGGACAGGGGCCCCCAAAAGAGACCCAGTACTTC. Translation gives CAISPGQGPPKETQYF.

The CDR3 DNA sequence: TGTGCCAGCAGCCTACAAGGTGGTATGAGCTCCTACAATGAGCAGTTCTTC. This sequence encodes CASSLQGGMSSYNEQFF. The V gene is TRBV7-6, the J gene TRBJ2-1, with unresolved D. The germline V gene has CDR1 SGHVS and CDR2 FNYEAQ. This CDR3 comprises 17 residues. The V and J ends lost 5 bases and 0 bases respectively, with 17 bases between them.

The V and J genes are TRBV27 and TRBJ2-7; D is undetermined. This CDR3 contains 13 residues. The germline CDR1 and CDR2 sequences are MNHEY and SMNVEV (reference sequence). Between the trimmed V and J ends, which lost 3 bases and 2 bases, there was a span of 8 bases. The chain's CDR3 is CASSLTGAYEQYF. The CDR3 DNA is TGTGCCAGCAGTTTGACGGGCGCCTACGAGCAGTACTTC.

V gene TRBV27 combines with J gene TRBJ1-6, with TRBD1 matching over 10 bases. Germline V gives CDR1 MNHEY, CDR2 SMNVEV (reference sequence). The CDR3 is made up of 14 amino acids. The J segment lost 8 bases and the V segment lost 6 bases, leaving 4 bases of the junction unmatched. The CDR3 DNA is TGTGCCAGCAGGTCCGGGACAGGGGATTCACCCCTCCACTTT. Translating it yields CASRSGTGDSPLHF.

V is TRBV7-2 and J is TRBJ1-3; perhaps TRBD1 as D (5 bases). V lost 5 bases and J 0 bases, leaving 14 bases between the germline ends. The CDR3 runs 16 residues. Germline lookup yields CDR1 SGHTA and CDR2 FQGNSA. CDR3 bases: TGTGCCAGCAGCCAAAGGTGGGGGACCTCTGGAAACACCATATATTTT. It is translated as CASSQRWGTSGNTIYF.

The CDR3: CASATPGVSGNTIYF. Here the CDR3 DNA reads TGTGCCAGTGCAACTCCAGGGGTCTCTGGAAACACCATATATTTT. The V gene is TRBV19, the J gene TRBJ1-3; tentatively, D is TRBD1 (6 bases). The CDR3 loop spans 15 amino acids. CDR1 and CDR2 from the germline V gene are LNHDA and SQIVND (reference sequence). Trimming cost V 8 bases and J 0 bases, with 14 bases left between them. Full variable domain (missing parts from reference TRBV19 and TRBJ1-3): DGGITQSPKYLFRKEGQNVTLSCEQNLNHDAMYWYRQDPGQGLRLIYYSQIVNDFQKGDIAEGYSVSREKKESFPLTVTSAQKNPTAFYLCASATPGVSGNTIYFGEGSWLTVV.

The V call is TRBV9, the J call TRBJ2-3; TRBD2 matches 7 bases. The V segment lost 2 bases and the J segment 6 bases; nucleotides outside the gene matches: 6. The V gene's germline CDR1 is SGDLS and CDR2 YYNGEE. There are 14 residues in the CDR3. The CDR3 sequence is CASSVGGGSDTQYF. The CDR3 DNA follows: TGTGCCAGCAGCGTTGGCGGGGGATCTGATACGCAGTATTTT.